A selection of T cell receptor beta chains follows, all from one sample in a study of T cell responses to AZD1222 COVID-19 vaccine. Generated by immunoSEQ multiplex PCR, the TCRdb table keeps only in-frame clones and is missing some. Among 150,000 to 200,000 clones, roughly 92% were seen once, and the ten largest hold around 9.3%. The sequenced sample was peripheral blood, obtained on day 0 of AZD1222 vaccination. These receptor sequences come from an adult in good health. The CDR3 runs from the conserved cysteine through the conserved F or W. The D gene is left open where the match is weak. For some rows the clone size is stated as once, few or many, or as a class when expanded; others skip it.

V	size	length	J	D	DNA	CDR3
TRBV25-1	.	14	TRBJ1-5	.	TGTGCCAGCAGTGAAGGTTATAGCAATCAGCCCCAGCATTTT	CASSEGYSNQPQHF
TRBV4-2	.	14	TRBJ1-1	TRBD1	TGTGCCAGCAGCCTAGGACAGGAGAACACTGAAGCTTTCTTT	CASSLGQENTEAFF
TRBV4-3	.	15	TRBJ1-4	.	TGCGCCAGCAGCCAGGTCGACAGAGAGAGTGAAAAACTGTTTTTT	CASSQVDRESEKLFF
TRBV2	.	14	TRBJ1-6	TRBD1	TGTGCCAGCAGTGAGGACAGGATTAATTCACCCCTCCACTTT	CASSEDRINSPLHF
TRBV20-1	once	13	TRBJ2-5	.	TGCAGTGCTAGTTCTGGTGGAGGAGAGACCCAGTACTTC	CSASSGGGETQYF
TRBV10-3	.	14	TRBJ2-2	.	TGTGCCATCAATCCTCGAGGGCAGACCGGGGAGCTGTTTTTT	CAINPRGQTGELFF
TRBV5-4	.	15	TRBJ2-3	TRBD1	TGTGCCAGCAGAGCGCAGACAGGGGGAAGAGATACGCAGTATTTT	CASRAQTGGRDTQYF
TRBV29-1	.	17	TRBJ2-4	TRBD2	TGCAGCGTTGAAGAAGGTTGGACTAGCGGGGGGGCCTACATTCAGTACTTC	CSVEEGWTSGGAYIQYF
TRBV24-1	once	13	TRBJ1-1	.	TGTGCCACCAGTGATCATTCCGGGTCTGAAGCTTTCTTT	CATSDHSGSEAFF
TRBV25-1	.	13	TRBJ1-1	.	TGTGCCAGCAGTGACCTCGGGGGGGCTGAAGCTTTCTTT	CASSDLGGAEAFF
TRBV6-6	.	18	TRBJ2-2	TRBD2	TGTGCCAGCAGTCCCCAAGGACTTAGCGGGATTAAGACCGGGGAGCTGTTTTTT	CASSPQGLSGIKTGELFF
TRBV30	.	15	TRBJ2-1	.	TGTGCCCGCACCCGCGGGGACAGCTCCTACAATGAGCAGTTCTTC	CARTRGDSSYNEQFF
TRBV7-2	.	15	TRBJ1-5	.	TGTGCCAGCAGCTTAGGTGAATATAGCAATCAGCCCCAGCATTTT	CASSLGEYSNQPQHF
TRBV6-5	.	15	TRBJ1-5	.	TGTGCCAGCAGTTACTCGATCCTAGGCAATCAGCCCCAGCATTTT	CASSYSILGNQPQHF
TRBV27	.	17	TRBJ1-1	TRBD1	TGTGCCAGCAGTTTCGGACAGGGGGCGAGGATGAACACTGAAGCTTTCTTT	CASSFGQGARMNTEAFF
TRBV6-5	few	13	TRBJ1-1	.	TGTGCCAGTTCCCGGGGGTCAAACACTGAAGCTTTCTTT	CASSRGSNTEAFF
TRBV15	.	13	TRBJ2-3	.	TGTGCCACCAGCAGAGAAAGGACAGATACGCAGTATTTT	CATSRERTDTQYF
TRBV7-2	once	15	TRBJ1-5	.	TGTGCCAGCAGCTATCCTGGGGGCCGTGGGTGGCCCCAGCATTTT	CASSYPGGRGWPQHF
TRBV15	.	15	TRBJ1-5	.	TGTGCCACCAGCAGAGATGGGGGACGAGGCCAGCCCCAGCATTTT	CATSRDGGRGQPQHF
TRBV4-3	.	15	TRBJ1-2	.	TGCGCCAGCAGCCAAGGTAGATTCACTAACTATGGCTACACCTTC	CASSQGRFTNYGYTF
TRBV4-3	.	15	TRBJ1-2	.	TGCGCCAGCAGCCAAGAGATCCCCCCTAACTATGGCTACACCTTC	CASSQEIPPNYGYTF
TRBV7-8	.	13	TRBJ2-7	TRBD1	TGTGCCAGCAGCTGGGGACAGGGCGACGAGCAGTACTTC	CASSWGQGDEQYF
TRBV19	.	13	TRBJ1-1	.	TGTGCCAGTAGTATACGGATGACTAGCGGGACTTTCTTT	CASSIRMTSGTFF
TRBV30	.	13	TRBJ1-1	.	TGTGCCTGGAGTGTAGAGGGTACCACTGAAGCTTTCTTT	CAWSVEGTTEAFF
TRBV21-1	.	18	TRBJ1-2	.	TGTGCCAGCAGCAGCGACCGGGACAGGGATCCGCATAACTATGGCTACACCTTC	CASSSDRDRDPHNYGYTF
TRBV5-1	once	15	TRBJ2-1	TRBD1	TGCGCCAGCAGCCGCCCGGACAGGGATAGGAATGAGCAGTTCTTC	CASSRPDRDRNEQFF
TRBV18	.	12	TRBJ1-1	.	TGTGCCAGCTCACCAAGTGACACTGAAGCTTTCTTT	CASSPSDTEAFF
TRBV10-3	.	13	TRBJ2-4	.	TGTGCCACCGGACCGGTCCAGGAGGACATTCAGTACTTC	CATGPVQEDIQYF
TRBV10-3	.	14	TRBJ1-6	.	TGTGCCATCAGTGAGGCAGGTTCTTACTCACCCCTCCACTTT	CAISEAGSYSPLHF
TRBV7-3	.	16	TRBJ2-3	TRBD2	TGTGCCAGCAGCCGAGGTAGCGGGGGGGCTGCAGATACGCAGTATTTT	CASSRGSGGAADTQYF
TRBV4-3	.	15	TRBJ1-1	.	TGCGCCAGCAGCCAGGGTCCTTATCTTGGGTCTGAAGCTTTCTTT	CASSQGPYLGSEAFF
TRBV5-5	once	17	TRBJ1-1	.	TGTGCCAGCAGCTACCGGGGGGGCGTTGCGGCTAGCGGGGAAGCTTTCTTT	CASSYRGGVAASGEAFF
TRBV5-1	.	15	TRBJ1-3	.	TGCGCCAGCACCATTAGTCCGGGTTCTGGAAACACCATATATTTT	CASTISPGSGNTIYF
TRBV6-4	.	14	TRBJ2-7	TRBD2	TGTGCCAGCAGTCCGGTAGCGGGCGGATACGAGCAGTACTTC	CASSPVAGGYEQYF
TRBV3-1/TRBV3-2	.	15	TRBJ2-2	TRBD2	TGTGCCAGCCGTAGCGGGAGTGGGAACACCGGGGAGCTGTTTTTT	CASRSGSGNTGELFF
TRBV6-1	.	17	TRBJ2-6	.	TGTGCCAGCAGTGAAAAACTATGGAACTCTGGGGCCAACGTCCTGACTTTC	CASSEKLWNSGANVLTF
TRBV29-1	.	14	TRBJ2-2	.	TGCAGCGTTGATCTAGTCAGGGGTTCCGGGGAGCTGTTTTTT	CSVDLVRGSGELFF
TRBV30	.	14	TRBJ1-2	TRBD1	TGTGCCTGGAGTCGGGACAGGTACGACTATGGCTACACCTTC	CAWSRDRYDYGYTF
TRBV12-5	.	11	TRBJ1-1	.	TGTGCTAGTGGGCCAGGGACTGAAGCTTTCTTT	CASGPGTEAFF
TRBV7-9	.	16	TRBJ2-7	.	TGTGCCAGCAGCTCGCGACTAGGACAGAACTCCTACGAGCAGTACTTC	CASSSRLGQNSYEQYF